Included here is one T cell receptor (beta chain) sequence, with context. This sample is part of a study of Ad26.COV2.S vaccination and SARS-CoV-2 variants. This sample's treatment: some 20 received Ad26.COV2.S at low or high dose, single or two shots; about 5 received placebo; per-sample allocation not given. Following the first vaccine or placebo injection, samples were taken on day 63. Some clones are missing from TCRdb's copy, which holds only in-frame ones; the method was immunoSEQ multiplex PCR. The sample has roughly 380,000 clones; roughly 90% are singletons. The sample here was peripheral blood, taken in a trial of Ad26.COV2.S vaccine versus placebo. The receptor was derived from a person between 18 and 65 years old who received the Ad26.COV2.S COVID-19 vaccine or a placebo.

The chain's CDR3 is CATSRGSRTGQETQYF. DNA for the CDR3: TGTGCCACCAGCAGAGGGTCCCGGACAGGGCAAGAGACCCAGTACTTC. This chain uses TRBV15 with TRBJ2-5; 8 bases match TRBD1. Losses at the gene ends were 1 base for V and 2 bases for J; bases not matched to a gene: 6. Germline V CDR1 and CDR2: LNHNV, YYDKDF (reference sequence). This CDR3 comprises 16 residues.